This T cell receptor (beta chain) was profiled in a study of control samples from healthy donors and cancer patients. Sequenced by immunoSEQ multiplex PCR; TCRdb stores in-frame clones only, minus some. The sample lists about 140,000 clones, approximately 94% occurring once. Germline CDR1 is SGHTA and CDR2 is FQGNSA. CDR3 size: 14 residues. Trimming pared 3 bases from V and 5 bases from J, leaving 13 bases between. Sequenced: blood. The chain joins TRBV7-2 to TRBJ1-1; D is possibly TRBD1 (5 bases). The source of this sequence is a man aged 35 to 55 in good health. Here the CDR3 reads CASSFKVGVTEAFF. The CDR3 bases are TGTGCCAGCAGCTTTAAGGTGGGGGTAACTGAAGCTTTCTTT.